This TCR beta chain was observed in a study of CD8 T cells in Susac syndrome. In the study overall: When blood was drawn, patients with Susac syndrome were on intravenous immunoglobulin alone, on corticosteroids, or therapy-naive. Regarding the study as a whole: Across the total CD8+ repertoires, some 16 Susac-specific public clones were detected, and across the CD8+ TEMRA repertoires, four or five such clones were detected.

The RNA input was roughly 0.5 to 1 ug, and it was reverse transcribed with random hexamers. Across 54 Vbeta and 13 Jbeta, TCR beta CDR3 was amplified with immunoSEQ multiplex PCR. TCRdb re-called the immunoSEQ multiplex PCR reads with MiXCR, one entry per CDR3 protein. The data contain about 76,000 distinct CDR3 sequences, roughly 92% of them singletons. Germline loops: CDR1 MDHEN, CDR2 SYDVKM. This CDR3 is built from 15 residues. With V trimmed by 6 bases and J by 0 bases, 5 bases remained unmatched. Turning to this clonotype: The antigen remains unidentified.

The TCR comes from a human donor with Susac syndrome. The genes are TRBV28 and TRBJ2-7, with 10 bases that match TRBD1. Sample: CD8+ T cells from PBMCs. The CDR3 nucleotides read TGTGCCAGCAGCATTCGGACAGGGGGCTCCTACGAGCAGTACTTC. The encoded protein is CASSIRTGGSYEQYF. The entire variable domain, with the rest obtained from reference TRBV28 and TRBJ2-7, is as follows: DVKVTQSSRYLVKRTGEKVFLECVQDMDHENMFWYRQDPGLGLRLIYFSYDVKMKEKGDIPEGYSVSREKKERFSLILESASTNQTSMYLCASSIRTGGSYEQYFGPGTRLTVT.